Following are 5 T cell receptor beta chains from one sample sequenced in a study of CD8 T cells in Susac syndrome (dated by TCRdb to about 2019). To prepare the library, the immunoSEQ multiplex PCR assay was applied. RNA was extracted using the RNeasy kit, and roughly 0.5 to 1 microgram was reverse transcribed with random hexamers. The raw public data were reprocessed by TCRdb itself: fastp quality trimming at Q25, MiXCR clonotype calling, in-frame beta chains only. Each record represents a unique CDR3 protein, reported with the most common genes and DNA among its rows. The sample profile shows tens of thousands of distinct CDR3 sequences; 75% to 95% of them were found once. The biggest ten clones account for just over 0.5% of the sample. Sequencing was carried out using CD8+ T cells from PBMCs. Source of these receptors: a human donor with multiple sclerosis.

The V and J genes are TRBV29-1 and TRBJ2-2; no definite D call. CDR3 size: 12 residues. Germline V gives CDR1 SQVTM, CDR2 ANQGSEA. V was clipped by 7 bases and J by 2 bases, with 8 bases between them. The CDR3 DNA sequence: TGCAGCGCCCTACCCAACACCGGGGAGCTGTTTTTT. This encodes CSALPNTGELFF.

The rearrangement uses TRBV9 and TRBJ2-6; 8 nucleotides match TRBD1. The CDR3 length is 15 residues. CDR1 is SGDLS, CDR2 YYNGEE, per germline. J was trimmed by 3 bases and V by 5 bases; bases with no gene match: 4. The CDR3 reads CASRGQADGANVLTF. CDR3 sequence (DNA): TGTGCCAGCAGGGGACAGGCGGATGGGGCCAACGTCCTGACTTTC.

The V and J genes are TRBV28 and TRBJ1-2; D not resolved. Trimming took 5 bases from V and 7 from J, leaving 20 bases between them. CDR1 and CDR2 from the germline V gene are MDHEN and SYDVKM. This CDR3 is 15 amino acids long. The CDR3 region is CASSRPRTALLGYTF. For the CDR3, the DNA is TGTGCCAGCAGTCGCCCTCGGACGGCTCTTCTTGGCTACACCTTC.

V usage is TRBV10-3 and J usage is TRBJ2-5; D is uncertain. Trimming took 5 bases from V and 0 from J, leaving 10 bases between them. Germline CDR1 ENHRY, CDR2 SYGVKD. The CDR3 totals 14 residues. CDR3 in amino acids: CAISTDSYQETQYF. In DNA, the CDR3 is TGTGCCATCAGTACCGACTCGTACCAAGAGACCCAGTACTTC.

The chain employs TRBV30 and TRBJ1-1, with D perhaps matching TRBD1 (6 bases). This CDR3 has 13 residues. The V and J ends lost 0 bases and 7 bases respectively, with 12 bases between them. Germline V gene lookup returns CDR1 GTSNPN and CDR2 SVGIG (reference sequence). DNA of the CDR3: TGTGCCTGGAGTGTAGGGGGGTACCTTGAAGCTTTCTTT. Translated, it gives CAWSVGGYLEAFF.